The 22 T cell receptor beta chains given below trace back to one sample, sequenced in a study of T-cell memory formation after mild COVID-19 listed by TCRdb under 2021. Library creation used 5' RACE. These reads were obtained on an Illumina NovaSeq 6000. Through fastp at Q25 and MiXCR, TCRdb rebuilt clones from the public reads, retaining in-frame beta chains. Here each entry gathers all rows of one CDR3 protein and keeps the most common genes and DNA. Recorded for this sample are about 360,000 distinct CDR3 sequences; under 15% of them occurred a single time. Jointly, the top ten make up 20% to 25% of the sample. Specimen: PBMCs or a T cell subset sorted from them (not recorded which). The receptors were sampled from a man between 18 and 29 years old who had mild COVID-19 (a few samples of this study predate the infection). The sample titles of this study are shuffled in the database, so cell type and time point are left out; the donor was told from shared clones.

This clonotype occurred a few times. The J gene is TRBJ2-7, the V gene TRBV30; the match to TRBD1 covers 9 bases. V shed 5 bases and J 5 bases; nucleotides not matched to a gene: 10. The CDR3 sequence is 14 residues long. The V gene's germline CDR1 is GTSNPN and CDR2 SVGIG (reference sequence). The CDR3: CAWDTGTGRNEQYF. As DNA, the CDR3 is TGTGCCTGGGACACCGGGACAGGGCGAAACGAGCAGTACTTC.

This clonotype occurred many times. J is TRBJ2-3 and V is TRBV7-9; D remains ambiguous. Germline CDR1 is SEHNR and CDR2 is FQNEAQ (reference sequence). The CDR3 has 13 amino acids. The ends were cut back, 5 bases at V and 2 bases at J, with 8 bases in the middle. The CDR3 loop reads CASSQDPTDTQYF. For the CDR3, the DNA is TGTGCCAGCAGCCAGGACCCCACAGATACGCAGTATTTT.

The chain employs TRBV6-6 and TRBJ1-1; TRBD1 matches 7 bases. The J segment lost 0 bases and the V segment lost 2 bases, leaving 3 bases of the junction unmatched. The germline V gene encodes CDR1 MNHNY and CDR2 SVGAGI (reference sequence). This CDR3 is 15 amino acids long. As DNA, the CDR3 is TGTGCCAGCAGTTACAGACAGGGAATGAACACTGAAGCTTTCTTT. Amino acids: CASSYRQGMNTEAFF.

In this sample, this clonotype turned up a few times. This chain joins TRBV7-9 and TRBJ2-1, with D hard to call. The germline V gene has CDR1 SEHNR and CDR2 FQNEAQ (reference sequence). This CDR3 contains 10 residues. The V end was cut by 7 bases, the J end by 8 bases, with 6 bases between. In DNA, the CDR3 is TGTGCCAGCATCGGGTATGAGCAGTTCTTC. It is translated as CASIGYEQFF.

The chain employs TRBV28 and TRBJ1-1; TRBD1 aligns across 10 bases. The CDR3 is made up of 15 amino acids. The V segment lost 6 bases and the J segment 1 base; nucleotides outside the gene matches: 5. Germline lookup yields CDR1 MDHEN and CDR2 SYDVKM. This chain's CDR3 is CASSSTGGWNTEAFF. For the CDR3, the DNA is TGTGCCAGCAGCTCGACAGGGGGCTGGAACACTGAAGCTTTCTTT.

This clonotype was counted only a few times. The chain carries TRBV7-3 and TRBJ1-1; D possibly corresponds to TRBD1 (5 bases). Trimming pared 3 bases from V and 2 bases from J, leaving 13 bases between. The CDR3 length is 15 residues. Germline V gene sequence: CDR1 SGHTA, CDR2 FQGTGA. The CDR3 spells CASSLAGLANTEAFF. The CDR3 bases are TGTGCCAGCAGCTTGGCGGGACTCGCAAACACTGAAGCTTTCTTT.

This clonotype was counted between two and nine times. The chain carries TRBV10-2 and TRBJ1-5; D ambiguous. The CDR3 runs 14 residues. Trimming shortened V by 4 bases and J by 1 base, and 8 bases separated the two germline ends. Germline-derived CDR1 and CDR2 are WSHSY and SAAADI. The CDR3 spells CASSGGISNQPQHF. In DNA, the CDR3 is TGCGCCAGCAGTGGGGGTATCAGCAATCAGCCCCAGCATTTT.

This clonotype was found a few times. CDR3 coding DNA: TGTGCCAGCTCACCGGTTATAGACTACGAGCAGTACTTC. It yields the protein CASSPVIDYEQYF. The chain employs TRBV7-2 and TRBJ2-7; no firm D call. Germline V CDR1 and CDR2: SGHTA, FQGNSA. The CDR3 runs 13 residues. V was cut by 8 bases and J by 3 bases, with 14 bases left in between.

The V and J genes are TRBV15 and TRBJ2-7; 9 bases are a match to TRBD1. The CDR3 loop spans 14 amino acids. After removal of 3 bases from V and 4 bases from J, the junction contained 4 bases not matched to a gene. CDR1 is LNHNV and CDR2 is YYDKDF in the germline V gene (reference sequence). This CDR3 is CATSRDRGRYEQYV. The CDR3, as DNA: TGTGCCACCAGCAGGGACAGGGGTCGGTACGAGCAGTACGTC.

The V gene is TRBV9, the J gene TRBJ2-6; possible D gene TRBD1, 6 bases. Germline assignment: CDR1 SGDLS and CDR2 YYNGEE. Deletions cut 4 bases from V and 1 base from J, with 27 bases between. The CDR3 consists of 21 residues. CDR3 region: CASSSPSQGPSPISGANVLTF. CDR3 coding DNA: TGTGCCAGCAGCTCCCCGTCCCAGGGGCCCAGCCCAATATCTGGGGCCAACGTCCTGACTTTC.

The chain joins TRBV7-6 to TRBJ2-1; 9 bases align to TRBD2. The CDR3 sequence is 19 residues long. The germline V gene has CDR1 SGHVS and CDR2 FNYEAQ. Trimming cost V 2 bases and J 5 bases; bases outside gene matches: 16. The CDR3 here is CASSLRASREGFTHNEQFF. CDR3 DNA: TGTGCCAGCAGCTTAAGAGCCTCGCGGGAGGGCTTCACCCACAATGAGCAGTTCTTC.

Ten or more counts support this clonotype. The rearrangement joins TRBV7-2 to TRBJ2-1; 11 bases are a match to TRBD2. J lost 4 bases, V lost 2 bases, and 4 bases had no gene match. Germline CDR1 is SGHTA and CDR2 is FQGNSA. CDR3 length: 16 amino acids. The CDR3 reads CASSLWLAGGYNEQFF. The CDR3 DNA is TGTGCCAGCAGCTTATGGCTAGCGGGGGGATACAATGAGCAGTTCTTC.

This clonotype turned up a few times. The J gene is TRBJ2-1, the V gene TRBV11-2, with D perhaps matching TRBD2 (6 bases). CDR1 SGHAT and CDR2 FQNNGV come from the germline V gene. V shed 0 bases and J shed 10 bases, with 10 bases lying between them. This CDR3 comprises 13 residues. CDR3 DNA: TGTGCCAGCAGCTTAGAGGCTCTAGCGGAGCAGTTCTTC. Its protein product is CASSLEALAEQFF.

There are a few counts of this clonotype. This chain uses TRBV7-9 with TRBJ1-1, with D unresolved. From germline, CDR1 is SEHNR and CDR2 FQNEAQ (reference sequence). The CDR3 is 10 amino acids. V gave up 6 bases and J gave up 11 bases, with 10 bases separating them. Here the CDR3 DNA reads TGTGCCAGCAGTACTGGACGGGCTTTCTTT. As protein: CASSTGRAFF.

As DNA, the CDR3 is TGTGCCAGCAGCTTCTCGGGGCAGGGGACGGGAGGAAACACTGAAGCTTTCTTT. Translating it yields CASSFSGQGTGGNTEAFF. The V call is TRBV7-9, the J call TRBJ1-1; maybe TRBD1 (6 bases). V was trimmed by 3 bases and J by 2 bases, leaving 22 bases between them. The CDR3 totals 18 residues. Germline assignment: CDR1 SEHNR and CDR2 FQNEAQ (reference sequence).

The J gene is TRBJ2-2, the V gene TRBV7-9, with D perhaps matching TRBD1 or TRBD2 (5 bases each). This CDR3 spans 16 amino acids. Germline CDR1 is SEHNR and CDR2 is FQNEAQ (reference sequence). V dropped 6 bases and J dropped 1 base, with 15 bases sitting between them. CDR3 nucleotide sequence: TGTGCCAGCAGGTCGCGGTGGGGGTTGAACACCGGGGAGCTGTTTTTT. Its translation: CASRSRWGLNTGELFF.

This clonotype was recorded a few times. V gene TRBV20-1 combines with J gene TRBJ2-5; 7 nucleotides line up with TRBD1. Germline CDR1 DFQATT, CDR2 SNEGSKA (reference sequence). The junction had 8 bases not matched to a gene; V was cut back by 6 bases and J by 10 bases. CDR3 length equals 11 residues. DNA for the CDR3: TGCAGTGCCAAGGACAGGACCGGCCAGTACTTC. It specifies CSAKDRTGQYF.

The V call is TRBV12-3 or TRBV12-4, the J call TRBJ2-1; maybe TRBD2 (6 bases). The CDR3 is 15 amino acids. Trimming left V 5 bases short and J 5 bases short, with 16 bases between. CDR3 nucleotide sequence: TGTGCCAGCAGTCCAGCGGGTTTCGAGCACAATGAGCAGTTCTTC. This encodes CASSPAGFEHNEQFF.

The V and J genes are TRBV4-3 and TRBJ2-5; 7 nucleotides align to TRBD1. The germline CDR1 and CDR2 sequences are LGHNA and YSLEER. The CDR3 has 14 residues. V shed 4 bases and J 1 base; nucleotides not matched to a gene: 3. The CDR3 sequence is CASSPGQRQETQYF. CDR3 in DNA: TGCGCCAGCAGCCCGGGACAGCGCCAAGAGACCCAGTACTTC.

The chain has TRBV12-1 and TRBJ2-7; the DNA was not used to check the table's D call, TRBD1. TRBV12-1 corresponds to a pseudogene. The CDR3 is 15 residues long. The CDR3, as DNA: TGTGCCAGCAGCCTCCCCCGGGGGCGGACCTACGAGCAGTACGTC. Translation: CASSLPRGRTYEQYV.

The V call is TRBV15, the J call TRBJ2-7; D perhaps matches TRBD1 (5 bases). The germline CDR1 and CDR2 sequences are LNHNV and YYDKDF (reference sequence). The CDR3 is 17 amino acids. Trimming removed 5 bases at V and 2 bases at J, with 22 bases between. In DNA, the CDR3 is TGTGCCACCAGCGACCGAACTCCCAGGGTTTTCCCCTACGAGCAGTACTTC. Translated, it gives CATSDRTPRVFPYEQYF.

In its sample, this clonotype was seen a few times. V gene TRBV6-1 combines with J gene TRBJ1-5; no clear D gene. The CDR3 runs to 13 residues. The ends were cut back, 6 bases at V and 6 bases at J, with 12 bases in the middle. Per the germline V gene, CDR1 is MNHNS and CDR2 is SASEGT. The CDR3 DNA reads as TGTGCCAGCAGCGAAAGCTATTCTCAGCCCCAGCATTTT. Amino acid sequence: CASSESYSQPQHF.